A selection of T cell receptor beta chains follows, all from one sample in a study of OX40 agonist ivuxolimab in advanced cancers. Some clones are missing from TCRdb's copy, which holds only in-frame ones; the method was immunoSEQ multiplex PCR. Here the sample spans 90,000 to 130,000 clones, about nine tenths being singletons. The material was CD4+ or CD8+ T cells sorted from blood, obtained in a trial of the OX40 agonist ivuxolimab. These receptors were collected from an adult with an advanced solid tumor such as melanoma, head and neck, liver or kidney cancer. Each CDR3 is given with its conserved first and last residue. The order of the fields is J gene, D gene, V gene, CDR3 protein. The D gene is left open where the match is weak.

TRBJ1-6 . TRBV7-2 CASSLADGFNSPLHF
TRBJ1-2 TRBD1 TRBV27 CASSSIDRAGYTF
TRBJ1-1 . TRBV9 CASSKTNTEAFF
TRBJ2-4 . TRBV30 CAWSDSLNYRLAKNIQYF
TRBJ2-1 . TRBV5-4 CASSLVATNNEQFF
TRBJ2-1 . TRBV19 CASSMQGHEYNEQFF
TRBJ1-2 . TRBV6-5 CASSSTDYGYTF
TRBJ1-2 . TRBV7-2 CASSLSSHYKRQAYGYTF
TRBJ2-2 TRBD2 TRBV5-1 CASSLLAATNTGELFF
TRBJ1-2 TRBD1 TRBV6-5 CASSLGQGALGYTF
TRBJ1-1 . TRBV7-8 CASSYRDTYTEAFF
TRBJ2-1 . TRBV7-9 CASSLVAGPSEQFF
TRBJ1-5 . TRBV27 CASSLIRGDSNQPQHF
TRBJ1-2 . TRBV28 CAAFNYGYTF
TRBJ1-1 . TRBV18 CASSPTQGNTEAFF
TRBJ1-2 TRBD1 TRBV28 CASEDRVLGGYTF
TRBJ2-1 TRBD1 TRBV7-9 CASRATGGKDEQFF
TRBJ1-2 . TRBV7-9 CASSLFSSPNYGYTF
TRBJ1-1 . TRBV6-6 CASRRDPNTEAFF
TRBJ2-3 . TRBV15 CATSNQGMGTQYF
TRBJ2-5 TRBD1 TRBV6-6 CASLNGQGISETQYF
TRBJ2-1 TRBD2 TRBV7-2 CASSLTSGRAVYNEQFF
TRBJ2-2 . TRBV7-2 CASSLVRGAGELFF
TRBJ2-4 . TRBV29-1 CSVEGGAKNIQYF
TRBJ1-1 . TRBV6-5 CASSYGEVWDTEAFF
TRBJ2-6 . TRBV6-5 CASSYSMNSGANVLTF
TRBJ2-6 TRBD1 TRBV5-4 CASSVPGQLPSGANVLTF
TRBJ1-5 . TRBV30 CAWSRDLNQPQHF
TRBJ1-4 . TRBV4-2 CASSQEFSSNEKLFF
TRBJ1-2 . TRBV11-2 CASSLAGGNYGYTF
TRBJ1-2 TRBD1 TRBV29-1 CSVGTGPNSHGYTF
TRBJ2-7 TRBD1 TRBV14 CASSLRTGIFYEQYF
TRBJ2-2 . TRBV5-4 CASSLVDRNTGELFF
TRBJ1-2 TRBD1 TRBV5-4 CASSLPKDRGGYGYTF
TRBJ1-6 TRBD1 TRBV18 CASSPGTARGYNSPLHF
TRBJ1-3 TRBD1 TRBV6-1 CASSGPGQSSVGPLNTIYF
TRBJ1-1 . TRBV5-1 CASSSRPGGTEAFF
TRBJ1-2 . TRBV19 CASSIARGDGYTF
TRBJ1-3 . TRBV7-2 CASSLSGNTIYF
TRBJ2-2 TRBD2 TRBV7-6 CASSWGLAGGLFNTGELFF
TRBJ1-1 . TRBV5-4 CASSLAFREVNTEAFF
TRBJ1-5 . TRBV7-9 CASSLGGAQQPQHF
TRBJ2-7 TRBD2 TRBV7-3 CASSTFPGLALDEQYF
TRBJ2-2 TRBD1 TRBV2 CASSWVRQGVSGELFF
TRBJ2-2 . TRBV9 CASSVALPGELFF
TRBJ2-2 TRBD2 TRBV5-1 CASSPRTSGRVVAGELFF
TRBJ2-1 . TRBV19 CASSIDLYEHQFF
TRBJ1-5 . TRBV28 CASSFGLKGNQPQHF
TRBJ2-1 TRBD2 TRBV29-1 CSVEVTGTSSEQFF